This TCR beta chain originates from a study of T-cell reconstitution after alpha-beta-depleted transplantation in children (dated by TCRdb to the mid-2010s). Regarding the research as a whole: Using TCR repertoire profiling, the study followed T-cell immune reconstitution in a quantitative way in children after TCRalphabeta/CD19-depleted allogeneic hematopoietic cell transplantation.

A note on this clonotype: Its cognate antigen has yet to be identified. The input lacks base qualities; no much larger clone sits a single base away.

The junction carries 21 bases between V and J, which are trimmed by 3 bases and 6 bases respectively. Inclusive of the bounding cysteine and phenylalanine, the CDR3 is 16 residues long. Just the 48-base CDR3 DNA is kept, in frame starting at base 1. The CDR1 and CDR2 encoded by the germline V gene (reference sequence) are MNHEY and SMNVEV. The library was prepared using PCR. The sequencer listed for this sample is Illumina HiSeq 2500. TCR library preparation used molecular barcoding, with unique molecular identifiers applied to normalize quantification of the TCRbeta repertoire. The raw public data were reprocessed by TCRdb itself: fastp quality trimming at Q25, MiXCR clonotype calling, in-frame beta chains only. Identical CDR3 protein sequences are pooled into one entry, listed with their most common genes and DNA. The sample contains about 690,000 distinct CDR3 sequences, roughly 17% of them found a single time. Of the sample, approximately 1% falls within the top ten clones.

The origin of this receptor is a human donor who donated a stem cell graft to a child with acute myeloid leukemia. The specimen was PBMCs from the stem cell graft donor, collected from the stem cell graft. The chain links TRBV27 with TRBJ2-7; a weak D assignment points to TRBD2 (7 bases agree). The CDR3 region has the sequence CASSFALGGPPGEQYF. DNA sequence: TGTGCCAGCAGTTTCGCCCTGGGGGGGCCCCCCGGCGAGCAGTACTTC.